This T cell receptor (beta chain) appears in the sequencing data of a study of blood T cell repertoires in COVID-19. Measured with immunoSEQ multiplex PCR; TCRdb has only the in-frame clones, and not every one. The table has 110,000 to 150,000 clones, 70% to 90% seen once. This CDR3 has 13 amino acids. The TCR originated in a woman in her 50s with acute or convalescent COVID-19. The rearrangement links TRBV21-1 to TRBJ1-5; the D call in the table, TRBD1, was not verified against the DNA. TRBV21-1 is a known pseudogene. Sequencing was carried out using peripheral blood. CDR3: CASSRQAYQPQHF. The CDR3 DNA is TGTGCCAGCAGCCGACAGGCCTATCAGCCCCAGCATTTT.